This T cell receptor (beta chain) was sequenced for a study of cytomegalovirus exposure and HLA in healthy donors. Study-wide background: Per a later analysis, the roughly 690 first-cohort and 95 to 150 validation repertoires shared one platform. Broader study findings: In vitro, three CMV-associated chains proved specific for CMV antigens. Generally TCR sequences proved uncommon, though certain public TCRs appeared in numerous donors.

As for this clone: Antigen: not known.

Here immunoSEQ multiplex PCR was the method, and the copy in TCRdb shows in-frame clones only, minus some. The sample lists 150,000 to 160,000 clones, 75% to 90% occurring once. The study drew the donors from its roughly 130-subject validation cohort, separate from the roughly 700-subject first cohort. Germline V gene data show CDR1 as SGHTA and CDR2 as FQGNSA. The J segment lost 6 bases and the V segment lost 1 base, leaving 11 bases of the junction unmatched. The CDR3 has 16 amino acids. Source material: PBMCs. This receptor was taken from a man aged 18 to 35 in good health and CMV-seropositive. The gene calls are TRBV7-2 and TRBJ2-7; 8 nucleotides align to TRBD2. The CDR3 sequence is CASSLVAAGETSEQYF. The CDR3 DNA reads as TGTGCCAGCAGCTTAGTTGCAGCGGGGGAAACTTCCGAGCAGTACTTC.